Each of the 9 T cell receptor beta chains below was sequenced from the same sample in a study of CD8 T cells in ankylosing spondylitis. Using its own MiXCR run on the 5' RACE reads, TCRdb lists one record per CDR3 protein. The sample consists of hundreds of thousands of distinct CDR3 sequences, more than 20% of them appearing once. Sequenced input: blood, either unsorted or a sorted T cell fraction (not recorded which). All receptors come from a female donor with ankylosing spondylitis or in good health (not recorded which).

V gene TRBV6-1 combines with J gene TRBJ1-2; 8 bases align to TRBD1. The trim removed 2 bases at V and 6 bases at J, leaving 14 bases unmatched. The germline V gene has CDR1 MNHNS and CDR2 SASEGT. The CDR3 length is 17 residues. The CDR3 spells CASSERDRTKSGDGYTF. CDR3 DNA: TGTGCCAGCAGTGAAAGGGACAGGACAAAATCCGGGGATGGCTACACCTTC.

In this sample, this clonotype turned up many times. The chain couples TRBV20-1 to TRBJ2-3; 9 bases map to TRBD2. Per germline, CDR1 DFQATT and CDR2 SNEGSKA (reference sequence). The CDR3 runs to 14 residues. Trimming at V came to 2 bases and at J to 6 bases, leaving 6 bases not matched to a gene. For the CDR3, the DNA is TGCAGTGCTAGACTAGCGGGGCTGGTGGATACGCAGTATTTT. As protein: CSARLAGLVDTQYF.

The chain is built from TRBV10-3 and TRBJ2-7; tentatively, D is TRBD2 (5 bases). CDR1 and CDR2 from the germline V gene are ENHRY and SYGVKD. Trimming removed 5 bases from V and 7 bases from J, with 18 bases in between. The CDR3 runs 14 residues. The CDR3 DNA is TGTGCCATCAGTAAGCGGACGGCTTCGGGAGAGCAGTACTTC. It encodes CAISKRTASGEQYF.

The chain has TRBV5-4 and TRBJ2-5, with 12 bases fitting TRBD2. From germline, CDR1 is SGHNT and CDR2 YYREEE (reference sequence). The CDR3 length is 15 residues. After removal of 3 bases from V and 6 bases from J, the junction contained 6 bases not matched to a gene. The CDR3 protein is CASSSWTSGTKTQYF. CDR3 nucleotides: TGTGCCAGCAGCTCTTGGACTAGCGGGACAAAGACCCAGTACTTC.

This sequence joins TRBV20-1 and TRBJ1-1, with TRBD1 as a possible D gene (6 bases). The germline gives CDR1 DFQATT, CDR2 SNEGSKA (reference sequence). Trimming shortened V by 0 bases and J by 4 bases, and 21 bases separated the two germline ends. This CDR3 region has 17 residues. CDR3 sequence: CSARDARGGLATTEAFF. The CDR3 DNA sequence: TGCAGTGCTAGAGATGCACGCGGGGGGCTCGCGACCACTGAAGCTTTCTTT.

This clonotype has at least ten counts. This rearrangement joins TRBV24-1 to TRBJ2-1; D perhaps matches TRBD1 (5 bases). This CDR3 has 14 residues. The germline gives CDR1 KGHDR, CDR2 SFDVKD. The V end was cut by 7 bases, the J end by 1 base, with 10 bases between. For the CDR3, the DNA is TGTGCCACCAGCAGAACAGGTTCCTACAATGAGCAGTTCTTC. It translates to CATSRTGSYNEQFF.

CDR3 amino acids: CASSPWTSGGGDTQYF. In DNA form, the CDR3 reads TGTGCCAGCAGCCCCTGGACTAGCGGGGGGGGAGATACGCAGTATTTT. V and J are TRBV3-1 and TRBJ2-3; 15 nucleotides match TRBD2. CDR1 is LGHDT and CDR2 is YNNKEL in the germline V gene (reference sequence). The CDR3 is 16 amino acids. With V trimmed by 4 bases and J by 5 bases, 4 bases remained unmatched.

The chain joins TRBV20-1 to TRBJ1-4; D perhaps matches TRBD1 (6 bases). This CDR3 has 13 residues. With 7 bases removed from V and 4 bases from J, the gap between germline ends came to 13 bases. The V gene's germline CDR1 is DFQATT and CDR2 SNEGSKA (reference sequence). CDR3 amino acids: CSVADSINEKLFF. The CDR3 DNA sequence: TGCAGTGTCGCGGACAGCATTAATGAAAAACTGTTTTTT.

This clonotype occurred a few times. This chain joins TRBV12-3 or TRBV12-4 and TRBJ1-1, with TRBD1 matching over 7 bases. The CDR3 is made up of 14 amino acids. Trimming cost V 5 bases and J 1 base; bases outside gene matches: 4. CDR3 in amino acids: CASSPGQENTEAFF. CDR3 coding DNA: TGTGCCAGCAGTCCCGGACAGGAGAACACTGAAGCTTTCTTT.